The source of this T cell receptor (beta chain) is a study of T cell responses to AZD1222 COVID-19 vaccine. Regarding the study as a whole: At baseline, seropositivity was found in only a handful of AZD1222 recipients. Females outnumbered males among donors, who were mostly white British; clonal diversity was possibly underestimated. Two AZD1222 administrations were followed by greater Spike-specific TCR breadth and depth. The repertoires were collected only after the peak T cell response.

Concerning this clone: No antigen is known for it.

Some clones are missing from TCRdb's copy, which holds only in-frame ones; the method was immunoSEQ multiplex PCR. The sample shows 100,000 to 150,000 clones, about nine tenths of them seen only once. Trimming removed 1 base from V and 4 bases from J, with 5 bases in between. CDR1 is LGHNA and CDR2 is YNFKEQ in the germline V gene. The CDR3 totals 13 residues. V is TRBV4-2 and J is TRBJ1-5; D not resolved. The material sequenced was peripheral blood, taken 28 days after the second AZD1222 dose. The sequence came from an adult who received the AZD1222 COVID-19 vaccine. Written as DNA, the CDR3 is TGTGCCAGCAGCCAAGGTGGGAATCAGCCCCAGCATTTT. This gives the protein CASSQGGNQPQHF.